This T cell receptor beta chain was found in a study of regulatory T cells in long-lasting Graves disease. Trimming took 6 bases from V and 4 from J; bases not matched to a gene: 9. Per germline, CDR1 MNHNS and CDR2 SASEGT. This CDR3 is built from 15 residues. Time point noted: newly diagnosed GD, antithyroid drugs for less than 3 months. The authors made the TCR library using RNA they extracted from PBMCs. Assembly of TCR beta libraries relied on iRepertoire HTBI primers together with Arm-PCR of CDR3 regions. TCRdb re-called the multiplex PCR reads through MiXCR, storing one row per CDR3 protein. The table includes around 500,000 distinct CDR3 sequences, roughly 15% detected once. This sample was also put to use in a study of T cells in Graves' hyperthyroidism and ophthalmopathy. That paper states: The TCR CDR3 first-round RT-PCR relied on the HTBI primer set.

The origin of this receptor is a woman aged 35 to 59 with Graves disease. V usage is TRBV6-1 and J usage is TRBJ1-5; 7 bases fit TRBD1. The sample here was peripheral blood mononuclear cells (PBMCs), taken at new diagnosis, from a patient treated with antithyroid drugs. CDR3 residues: CASRTSTGVNQPQHF. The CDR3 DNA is TGTGCCAGCAGGACAAGCACAGGGGTAAATCAGCCCCAGCATTTT.